The next 22 T cell receptor beta chains were all read from a single sample in a study of T cells in Graves' hyperthyroidism and ophthalmopathy. Amplification of TCR beta CDR3 regions was performed using RNA transcripts as template. The primer set for the first-round RT-PCR of the TCR CDR3 was HTBI. TCRdb fed the multiplex PCR reads into MiXCR, producing one record per CDR3 protein. The table includes approximately 520,000 distinct CDR3 sequences, roughly 25% detected once. The sequenced sample was blood. The receptors were sampled from a woman in her 30s with Graves' ophthalmopathy.

This clonotype has at least ten counts. The V call is TRBV18, the J call TRBJ1-1, with a weak D call TRBD1 (5 bases). Trimming pared 3 bases from V and 3 bases from J, leaving 8 bases between. This CDR3 has 13 residues. Per germline, CDR1 KGHSH and CDR2 LQKENI. CDR3 DNA sequence: TGTGCCAGCTCACCGGTAGGGGACACTGAAGCTTTCTTT. Protein product: CASSPVGDTEAFF.

The genes are TRBV12-3 or TRBV12-4 and TRBJ1-2; D uncertain. The CDR3 has 10 residues. V was cut by 3 bases and J by 6 bases, with 2 bases left in between. CDR3 coding DNA: TGTGCCAGCAGTTTTAATGGCTACACCTTC. Translating gives CASSFNGYTF.

Ten or more counts support this clonotype. The V and J genes are TRBV20-1 and TRBJ2-7; 7 bases align to TRBD1. V was clipped by 6 bases and J by 0 bases; unmatched bases: 5. There are 13 residues in the CDR3. Germline assignment: CDR1 DFQATT and CDR2 SNEGSKA (reference sequence). CDR3 sequence: CSAQTGSSYEQYF. CDR3 DNA sequence: TGCAGTGCCCAGACAGGGAGCTCCTACGAGCAGTACTTC.

This chain uses TRBV28 with TRBJ2-5, with 7 bases that match TRBD1. This CDR3 is 14 amino acids long. V lost 10 bases, J lost 1 base, and 9 bases stayed unmatched. In germline, CDR1 is MDHEN, CDR2 SYDVKM. The CDR3 DNA is TGTGCCATCCAGACAGGGCTAGTCCAAGAGACCCAGTACTTC. As protein: CAIQTGLVQETQYF.

Turning to this clonotype: A read error may account for a junction end that differs from germline. This chain links TRBV11-2 with TRBJ2-5, with TRBD2 identical over 11 bases. Germline V gene lookup returns CDR1 SGHAT and CDR2 FQNNGV. This CDR3 is built from 16 residues. The chain's CDR3 is CASSLLAGGYQETKYF. CDR3 coding DNA: TGTGCCAGCAGCCTCTTAGCGGGGGGGTACCAAGAGACCAAGTACTTC. Supplemented by reference TRBV11-2 and TRBJ2-5, the full variable domain reads EAGVAQSPRYKIIEKRQSVAFWCNPISGHATLYWYQQILGQGPKLLIQFQNNGVVDDSQLPKDRFSAERLKGVDSTLKIQPAKLEDSAVYLCASSLLAGGYQETKYFGPGTRLLVL.

This clonotype was seen repeatedly, ten times or more. DNA of the CDR3: TGTGCCAGCAGCCGGGACATGAACACTGAAGCTTTCTTT. This sequence encodes CASSRDMNTEAFF. This chain joins TRBV7-2 and TRBJ1-1; tentative D call: TRBD1 (6 bases). The CDR3 is 13 amino acids. V dropped 5 bases and J dropped 0 bases, with 7 bases sitting between them. CDR1 is SGHTA and CDR2 is FQGNSA in the germline V gene.

The table lists this clonotype with many counts. The chain links TRBV11-2 to TRBJ2-5, with 7 nucleotides matching TRBD1. This CDR3 has 16 amino acids. V lost 1 base to trimming and J lost 4 bases; unmatched junction nucleotides: 9. Germline lookup yields CDR1 SGHAT and CDR2 FQNNGV. CDR3 in amino acids: CASSLVLQGVGETQYF. CDR3 DNA: TGTGCCAGCAGCTTAGTTTTGCAGGGGGTCGGAGAGACCCAGTACTTC.

In its sample, this clonotype was seen many times. The chain combines TRBV6-5 with TRBJ1-5; D call uncertain. CDR1 and CDR2 from the germline V gene are MNHEY and SVGAGI. Trimming removed 4 bases from V and 7 bases from J, with 11 bases in between. This CDR3 has 13 residues. The CDR3: CASSSSRVQPQHF. CDR3 nucleotide sequence: TGTGCCAGCAGTTCTTCTCGGGTCCAGCCCCAGCATTTT.

This clonotype was found many times. V gene TRBV19 combines with J gene TRBJ1-5; 11 bases match TRBD1. After removal of 5 bases from V and 7 bases from J, the junction contained 10 bases not matched to a gene. Germline CDR1 is LNHDA and CDR2 is SQIVND (reference sequence). The length of the CDR3 is 16 residues. As DNA, the CDR3 is TGTGCCAGTAGTGTGAGGACAGGGGGCAACGGACAGCCCCAGCATTTT. This translates into CASSVRTGGNGQPQHF.

The sample holds many counts of this clonotype. The chain employs TRBV20-1 and TRBJ1-2; D is unclear. The V gene lost 3 bases and the J gene lost 12 bases, with 17 bases spanning the gap. Germline CDR1 DFQATT, CDR2 SNEGSKA (reference sequence). CDR3 length equals 12 residues. The CDR3 spells CSASLQVGSHTF. The CDR3 nucleotides are TGCAGTGCTAGCCTTCAGGTCGGGTCCCACACCTTC.

This clonotype has at least ten counts. The J gene is TRBJ1-3, the V gene TRBV5-1; no reliable D call. V was shortened by 2 bases and J by 8 bases, with 14 bases between the two germline ends. The CDR3 consists of 14 residues. The germline V gene encodes CDR1 SGHRS and CDR2 YFSETQ. Here the CDR3 DNA reads TGCGCCAGCAGCTTCGGCCGGTTTTTCGACACCATATATTTT. It encodes CASSFGRFFDTIYF.

This clonotype has ten or more counts. The chain links TRBV20-1 to TRBJ2-2; D ambiguous. The germline V and J ends were trimmed by 5 bases and 3 bases, with 7 bases remaining between them. The CDR3 is 12 amino acids. Germline assignment: CDR1 DFQATT and CDR2 SNEGSKA (reference sequence). The CDR3 DNA sequence: TGCAGTGCTGCTCGAGACACCGGGGAGCTGTTTTTT. This encodes CSAARDTGELFF.

Ten or more counts support this clonotype. V is TRBV30 and J is TRBJ2-5; D is undetermined. The CDR3 spans 13 residues. The ends were cut back, 0 bases at V and 5 bases at J, with 10 bases in the middle. The germline V gene encodes CDR1 GTSNPN and CDR2 SVGIG (reference sequence). The DNA of the CDR3 is TGTGCCTGGAGTGTAAGGGCGCGGGAGACCCAGTACTTC. Residues: CAWSVRARETQYF. Based on the CDR3 plus reference TRBV30 and TRBJ2-5, the full variable domain is SQTIHQWPATLVQPVGSPLSLECTVEGTSNPNLYWYRQAAGRGLQLLFYSVGIGQISSEVPQNLSASRPQDRQFILSSKKLLLSDSGFYLCAWSVRARETQYFGPGTRLLVL.

As regards this clonotype: Since the CDR3 does not end with the conserved phenylalanine or tryptophan, this likely comes from a read error. V gene TRBV6-5 combines with J gene TRBJ1-1; D is undetermined. CDR1 MNHEY and CDR2 SVGAGI come from the germline V gene. This CDR3 contains 13 residues. Written as DNA, the CDR3 is TGTGCCAGCTGTTACTCGAGTTACACTGAAGCTTTCGTT. Its translation is CASCYSSYTEAFV.

Only a few counts were recorded for this clonotype. This chain uses TRBV11-1 with TRBJ2-7; TRBD1 agrees at 7 bases. V lost 5 bases and J lost 3; bases outside the gene matches: 7. CDR3 length equals 14 residues. CDR1 and CDR2 (germline): SGHAT, FQDESV (reference sequence). The CDR3 here is CASSPKDRYYEQYF. The DNA for the CDR3 is TGTGCCAGCAGCCCGAAGGACAGGTACTACGAGCAGTACTTC.

This clonotype was seen only a few times. The chain recombines TRBV19 with TRBJ2-7; 10 nucleotides line up with TRBD2. The CDR3 spans 16 residues. Germline CDR1 and CDR2: LNHDA and SQIVND (reference sequence). Losses at the gene ends were 4 bases for V and 1 base for J; bases not matched to a gene: 7. In DNA, the CDR3 is TGTGCCAGTAGTAGCCACGGGACTAGCGCTTCCTACGAGCAGTACTTC. Amino acids: CASSSHGTSASYEQYF.

J is TRBJ1-2 and V is TRBV28; D gene unclear. The germline V gene has CDR1 MDHEN and CDR2 SYDVKM. The CDR3 has 11 residues. Trimming removed 3 bases from V and 8 bases from J, with 7 bases in between. This chain's CDR3 is CASSFAGGYTF. The CDR3 region has the DNA TGTGCCAGCAGTTTTGCGGGGGGCTACACCTTC.

In its sample, this clonotype was seen many times. The rearrangement links TRBV20-1 to TRBJ1-5; D not resolved. The CDR3 has 12 amino acids. Germline assignment: CDR1 DFQATT and CDR2 SNEGSKA (reference sequence). Trimming pared 4 bases from V and 7 bases from J, leaving 11 bases between. In DNA form, the CDR3 reads TGCAGTGCTAATACGGGAGAACAGCCCCAGCATTTT. Amino acid sequence: CSANTGEQPQHF.

The chain combines TRBV7-9 with TRBJ2-2; either TRBD1 or TRBD2 may supply D (5 bases each). V lost 7 bases, J lost 7 bases, and 16 bases lay in between. Germline CDR1 and CDR2: SEHNR and FQNEAQ (reference sequence). This CDR3 contains 14 residues. In nucleotides, the CDR3 is TGTGCCAGCACCCCCTTCGGGGCGGTCGGGGAGCTGTTTTTT. It yields the protein CASTPFGAVGELFF.

This clonotype showed up many times. The chain couples TRBV9 to TRBJ1-1; 7 nucleotides agree with TRBD1. This CDR3 has 16 amino acids. With 3 bases clipped from V and 4 bases from J, the junction kept 12 bases outside the gene matches. Germline V lookup: CDR1 SGDLS, CDR2 YYNGEE. The CDR3: CASSATAGGVGTEAFF. CDR3 bases: TGTGCCAGCAGCGCAACGGCAGGGGGGGTGGGCACTGAAGCTTTCTTT.

As for this clonotype: This may arise from a read error, as a much more abundant clone is one base away. Since no conserved phenylalanine or tryptophan closes the CDR3, a read error is the likely cause. The rearrangement uses TRBV6-2 or TRBV6-3 and TRBJ1-5, with D possibly being TRBD1 (5 bases). Between the trimmed V and J ends, which lost 2 bases and 4 bases, there was a span of 30 bases. The CDR3 consists of 21 residues. Germline CDR1 MNHEY, CDR2 SVGEGT. CDR3 bases: TGTGCCAGCAGTTACCCGCCCTGGGGGACCGGGGCTTCCGCGGCAAATCAGCCCCAGCATTTG. It codes for CASSYPPWGTGASAANQPQHL.

This clonotype occurred many times. The chain employs TRBV29-1 and TRBJ1-1; D might be TRBD1 (5 bases). Germline CDR1 and CDR2: SQVTM and ANQGSEA. The germline V and J ends were trimmed by 1 base and 5 bases, with 11 bases remaining between them. There are 13 residues in the CDR3. CDR3 sequence reads: CSVEGGWGTEAFF. The CDR3 region has the DNA TGCAGCGTTGAAGGGGGGTGGGGGACTGAAGCTTTCTTT.